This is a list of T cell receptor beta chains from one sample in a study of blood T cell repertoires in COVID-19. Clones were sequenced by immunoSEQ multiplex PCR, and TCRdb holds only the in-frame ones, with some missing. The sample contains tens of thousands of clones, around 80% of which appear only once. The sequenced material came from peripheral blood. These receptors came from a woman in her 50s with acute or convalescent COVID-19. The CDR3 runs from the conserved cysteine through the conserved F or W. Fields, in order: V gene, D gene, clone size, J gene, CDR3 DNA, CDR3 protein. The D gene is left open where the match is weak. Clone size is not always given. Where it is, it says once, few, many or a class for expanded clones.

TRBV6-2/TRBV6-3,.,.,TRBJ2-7,TGTGCCAGCAGTTACCGGGACACAGTCTACGAGCAGTACTTC,CASSYRDTVYEQYF
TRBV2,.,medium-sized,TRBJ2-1,TGTGCCAGCAGTGAAGCGACTAGCTCCTACAATGAGCAGTTCTTC,CASSEATSSYNEQFF
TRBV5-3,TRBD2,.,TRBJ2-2,TGTGCCAGAAGCTTTGGGACTAGCGGGATGGTTGTTCGGACCGGGGAGCTGTTTTTT,CARSFGTSGMVVRTGELFF
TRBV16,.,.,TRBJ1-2,TGTGCCAGCAGCCAAAGCCTGTGGTCAAACGACTATGGCTACACCTTC,CASSQSLWSNDYGYTF
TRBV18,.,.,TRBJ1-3,TGTGCCAGCTCACCCCAGGACTCTGGAAACACCATATATTTT,CASSPQDSGNTIYF
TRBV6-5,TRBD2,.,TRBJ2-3,TGTGCCAGCAGGCCGGGGGGTCCTAGCACAGATACGCAGTATTTT,CASRPGGPSTDTQYF
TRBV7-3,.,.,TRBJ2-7,TGTGCCAGCAGCTCGCCGCAGGGGCAGGACGAGCAGTACTTC,CASSSPQGQDEQYF
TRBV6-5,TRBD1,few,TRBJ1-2,TGTGCCAGCATGGCCACAGGGGCCTCCTATGGCTACACCTTC,CASMATGASYGYTF
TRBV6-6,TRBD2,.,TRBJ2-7,TGTGCCAGCAGTCCCAAGAAATCGGGGGGGGGCATCTCCTACGAGCAGTACTTC,CASSPKKSGGGISYEQYF
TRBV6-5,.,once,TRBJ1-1,TGTGCCAGCACCCGTCAGGGTCTGAACACTGAAGCTTTCTTT,CASTRQGLNTEAFF
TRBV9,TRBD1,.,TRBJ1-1,TGTGCCAGCAGCGTAGGGACAGGGGGCACTGAAGCTTTCTTT,CASSVGTGGTEAFF
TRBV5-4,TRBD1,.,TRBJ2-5,TGTGCCAGCAGCTCAGGGGGCGCTGTCTCGGAGACCCAGTACTTC,CASSSGGAVSETQYF
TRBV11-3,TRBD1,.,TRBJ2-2,TGTGCCAGCAGCCGGGACAGGGGCGTGGGGGAGCTGTTTTTT,CASSRDRGVGELFF
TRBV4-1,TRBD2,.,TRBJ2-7,TGCGCCAGCAGCCAAGATAGGGGACTACTCTACGAGCAGTACTTC,CASSQDRGLLYEQYF
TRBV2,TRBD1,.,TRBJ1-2,TGTGCCAGCAGAAAAACAGGGGGCGCTGAGGATGGCTACACCTTC,CASRKTGGAEDGYTF
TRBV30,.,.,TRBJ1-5,TGTGCCTGGAGTGAGGGGGTCCCAGTTGGGAATCAGCCCCAGCATTTT,CAWSEGVPVGNQPQHF
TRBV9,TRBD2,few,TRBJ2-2,TGTGCCAGCAGCGTACAAAGGACTAGCGGGAGTCTGGACACCGGGGAGCTGTTTTTT,CASSVQRTSGSLDTGELFF
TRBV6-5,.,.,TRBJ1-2,TGTGCCAGCAGTTCATCCTCCAGTAGACAGCTCTATGGCTACACCTTC,CASSSSSSRQLYGYTF
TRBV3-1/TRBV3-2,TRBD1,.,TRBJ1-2,TGTGCCAGCAGCCAAGGATGGAGAGGGGACAGCTATGGCTACACCTTC,CASSQGWRGDSYGYTF
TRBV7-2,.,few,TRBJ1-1,TGTGCCAGCAGCTTACGAGGACAGACGAACACTGAAGCTTTCTTT,CASSLRGQTNTEAFF
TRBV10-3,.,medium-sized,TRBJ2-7,TGTGCCATAAGCCAAGGGGGGGTCCCCTACGAGCAGTACTTC,CAISQGGVPYEQYF
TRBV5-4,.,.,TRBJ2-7,TGTGCCAGCAGCTTAGGGCGGGATCTCGACGAGCAGTACTTC,CASSLGRDLDEQYF
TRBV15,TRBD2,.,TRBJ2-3,TGTGCCACCAGCGCTAGCGGACGCACAGATACGCAGTATTTT,CATSASGRTDTQYF
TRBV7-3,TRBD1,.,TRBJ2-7,TGTGCCAGCAGCGGGACAGGGGAAAGCGAGCAGTACTTC,CASSGTGESEQYF
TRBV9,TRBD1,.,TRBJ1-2,TGTGCCAGCAGCGTAGCCGGGACAGGGGGCTATGGCTACACCTTC,CASSVAGTGGYGYTF
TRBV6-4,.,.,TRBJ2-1,TGTGCCAGCAGTGACACAGGGAGCTCCTACAATGAGCAGTTCTTC,CASSDTGSSYNEQFF
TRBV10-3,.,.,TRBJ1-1,TGTGGTGCGGGACCGAGCACTGAAGCTTTCTTT,CGAGPSTEAFF
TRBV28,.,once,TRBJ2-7,TGTGCCAGCAGTCCCCCGGGAGCCACACTACGAGAGCAGTACTTC,CASSPPGATLREQYF
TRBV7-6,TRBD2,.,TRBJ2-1,TGTGCCAGCAGCTCATCTAGCGGGATGGGAAATGAGCAGTTCTTC,CASSSSSGMGNEQFF
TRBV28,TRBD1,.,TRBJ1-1,TGTGCCAGCAGTCCTCTAGAGGGGGCAGTCACTGAAGCTTTCTTT,CASSPLEGAVTEAFF
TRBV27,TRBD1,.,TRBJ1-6,TGTGCCAGCAGTTCGACAGGGGTTTATAATTCACCCCTCCACTTT,CASSSTGVYNSPLHF
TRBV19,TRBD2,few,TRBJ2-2,TGTGCCAGTAGTACTGGGACTACTGTCGGGGAGCTGTTTTTT,CASSTGTTVGELFF
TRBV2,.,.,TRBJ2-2,TGTGCCAGCAGTGCCCTACTAGGAACGGCCGGGGAGCTGTTTTTT,CASSALLGTAGELFF
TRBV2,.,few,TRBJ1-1,TGTGCCAGCCGTGGGACACAGAACACTGAAGCTTTCTTT,CASRGTQNTEAFF
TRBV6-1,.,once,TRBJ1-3,TGTGCCAGCAGTGAAGCCTTCTCTGGAAACACCATATATTTT,CASSEAFSGNTIYF
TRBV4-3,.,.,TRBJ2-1,TGCGCCAGCAGCCAAGATCGGGGAAGCTATGAGCAGTTCTTC,CASSQDRGSYEQFF
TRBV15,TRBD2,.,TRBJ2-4,TGTGCCACCAGCAGAGATTTGGGAAAGGGAGGGGCCAAAAACATTCAGTACTTC,CATSRDLGKGGAKNIQYF
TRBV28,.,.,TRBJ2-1,TGTGCCAGCAGTTTAGGCGGGCCCTACAATGAGCAGTTCTTC,CASSLGGPYNEQFF
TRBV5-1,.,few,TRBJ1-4,TGCGCCAGCAGAGGGGGTAATGAAAAACTGTTTTTT,CASRGGNEKLFF
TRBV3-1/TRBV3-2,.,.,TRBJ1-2,TGTGCCAGCAGCCAAGCAGGTGGAATCTATGGCTACACCTTC,CASSQAGGIYGYTF
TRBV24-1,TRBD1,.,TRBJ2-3,TGTGCCACCGGCCGGGACAGCAGCACAGATACGCAGTATTTT,CATGRDSSTDTQYF
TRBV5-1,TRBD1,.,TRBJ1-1,TGCGCCAGCAGCAAACAGGGGCCCAACACTGAAGCTTTCTTT,CASSKQGPNTEAFF
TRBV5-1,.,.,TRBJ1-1,TGCGCCAGCAGCCTGGCGGTGGACACTGAAGCTTTCTTT,CASSLAVDTEAFF
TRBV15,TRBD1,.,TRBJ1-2,TGTGCCACCAGCAGTACTAATTTCCGGGACAGGGCTAACTATGGCTACACCTTC,CATSSTNFRDRANYGYTF